The 23 T cell receptor beta chains reported below all come from one sample, sequenced in a study of patients and donors after allogeneic stem cell transplantation. TCRdb itself ran the RT-PCR reads through MiXCR, one entry per CDR3 protein. The data show 110,000 or so distinct CDR3 sequences, about a third seen once. Sequenced: blood, either unsorted or a sorted T cell fraction (not recorded which). The receptors come from a human donor who was either an allogeneic HSCT recipient or a stem cell or donor lymphocyte infusion donor (not recorded which). It is not recorded whose cells these are; they may come from a transplant donor.

This clonotype has more than one count but fewer than ten. V usage is TRBV20-1 and J usage is TRBJ1-3, with 8 bases aligning to TRBD1. This CDR3 spans 14 amino acids. In germline, CDR1 is DFQATT, CDR2 SNEGSKA (reference sequence). Trimming cost V 5 bases and J 3 bases; bases outside gene matches: 6. The CDR3 bases are TGCAGTGCTTTGGACAGGGCGGATGGAAACACCATATATTTT. Protein: CSALDRADGNTIYF.

CDR3 in amino acids: CASRKRQAGTDTQYF. As DNA, the CDR3 is TGTGCCAGCAGGAAAAGGCAGGCGGGCACAGATACGCAGTATTTT. The V gene is TRBV12-3 or TRBV12-4, the J gene TRBJ2-3; D is unresolved. V was pared by 6 bases and J by 1 base, with 14 bases between. The CDR3 has 15 amino acids.

J is TRBJ2-1 and V is TRBV6-2 or TRBV6-3; D remains ambiguous. Trimming removed 8 bases at V and 2 bases at J, with 13 bases between. The CDR3 runs to 14 residues. Germline V gives CDR1 MNHEY, CDR2 SVGEGT. CDR3 nucleotide sequence: TGTGCCAGCTCTGGGCCTCGGCCCTACAATGAGCAGTTCTTC. This gives the protein CASSGPRPYNEQFF.

In its sample, this clonotype ranks as large (0.1 to 1%). This chain joins TRBV19 and TRBJ2-7; D remains ambiguous. Deletions cut 5 bases from V and 4 bases from J, with 6 bases between. Germline V lookup: CDR1 LNHDA, CDR2 SQIVND (reference sequence). This CDR3 contains 11 residues. The CDR3 DNA reads as TGTGCCAGTAGTCATCGGTACGAGCAGTACTTC. Translation: CASSHRYEQYF.

The chain joins TRBV7-2 to TRBJ1-3; weak D call: TRBD1 (5 bases). Germline V CDR1 and CDR2: SGHTA, FQGNSA. There are 13 residues in the CDR3. Trimming cost V 1 base and J 6 bases, with 7 bases left between them. The CDR3 spells CASSLVGLNTIYF. DNA of the CDR3: TGTGCCAGCAGCTTAGTGGGGCTAAACACCATATATTTT. Complete variable domain (other parts from reference TRBV7-2 and TRBJ1-3): GAGVSQSPSNKVTEKGKDVELRCDPISGHTALYWYRQSLGQGLEFLIYFQGNSAPDKSGLPSDRFSAERTGGSVSTLTIQRTQQEDSAVYLCASSLVGLNTIYFGEGSWLTVV.

V is TRBV10-3 and J is TRBJ1-5; D might be TRBD1 (6 bases). In germline, CDR1 is ENHRY, CDR2 SYGVKD. The CDR3 has 17 residues. Trimming took off 0 bases at V and 5 bases at J, with 17 bases between the two ends. CDR3: CAISESLFTGYDQPQHF. The CDR3 DNA is TGTGCCATCAGTGAGTCCCTCTTCACAGGGTACGATCAGCCCCAGCATTTT.

This chain uses TRBV24-1 with TRBJ2-7; the D is unclear. Germline CDR1 is KGHDR and CDR2 is SFDVKD. The CDR3 extends over 14 amino acids. The V gene lost 2 bases and the J gene lost 2 bases, with 9 bases spanning the gap. CDR3 amino acids: CATSDSGSPYEQYF. CDR3 in DNA: TGTGCCACCAGTGATTCGGGCAGCCCCTACGAGCAGTACTTC.

The rearrangement links TRBV7-2 to TRBJ1-2; no clear D gene. The CDR3 is made up of 13 amino acids. The germline V gene encodes CDR1 SGHTA and CDR2 FQGNSA. Trimming pared 1 base from V and 4 bases from J, leaving 7 bases between. The CDR3 DNA is TGTGCCAGCAGCTTAGGTGTTAGCTATGGCTACACCTTC. Its translation: CASSLGVSYGYTF.

At least ten counts were recorded for this clonotype. The J gene is TRBJ1-6, the V gene TRBV12-3 or TRBV12-4, with a tentative D call TRBD1 (5 bases). The V end lost 5 bases, the J end lost 10 bases, and 15 bases lay between the germline ends. This CDR3 spans 14 amino acids. The CDR3 here is CASSPRQLGSPLHF. Here the CDR3 DNA reads TGTGCCAGCAGTCCGCGACAGTTGGGGTCACCCCTCCACTTT.

This clonotype was counted only a few times. The V gene is TRBV4-2, the J gene TRBJ1-5; D not resolved. The germline V gene has CDR1 LGHNA and CDR2 YNFKEQ. Trimming removed 0 bases at V and 3 bases at J, with 9 bases between. CDR3 length: 15 residues. CDR3 protein: CASSQDLTFNQPQHF. The CDR3 DNA follows: TGTGCCAGCAGCCAAGATCTCACCTTCAATCAGCCCCAGCATTTT.

The rearrangement uses TRBV27 and TRBJ2-7; a possible D gene is TRBD2 (5 bases). The CDR3 is 17 residues long. Germline V CDR1 and CDR2: MNHEY, SMNVEV (reference sequence). V lost 3 bases and J lost 2, with 20 bases in between. Written as DNA, the CDR3 is TGTGCCAGCAGTTTGAGTTTTTATCGGGAAAGGACCTACGAGCAGTACTTC. Translated: CASSLSFYRERTYEQYF.

This clonotype was counted a few times. CDR3 amino acids: CASSVEGKGAQYF. In DNA form, the CDR3 reads TGTGCCAGCAGCGTAGAAGGAAAAGGGGCCCAGTACTTC. The chain joins TRBV9 to TRBJ2-5; D might be TRBD1 (5 bases). Germline CDR1 and CDR2: SGDLS and YYNGEE. This CDR3 is built from 13 residues. V lost 0 bases and J 9 bases, leaving 12 bases between the germline ends.

This clonotype was seen a handful of times. The CDR3 loop is CASSSGGRANEQFF. DNA of the CDR3: TGTGCCAGCAGTTCTGGCGGGAGGGCCAATGAGCAGTTCTTC. The V and J genes are TRBV27 and TRBJ2-1; 9 nucleotides align to TRBD2. This CDR3 has 14 residues. V lost 4 bases to trimming and J lost 6 bases; unmatched junction nucleotides: 4. CDR1 is MNHEY and CDR2 is SMNVEV in the germline V gene (reference sequence).

The V gene is TRBV5-5, the J gene TRBJ1-6; 7 positions agree with TRBD1. Losses at the gene ends were 4 bases for V and 7 bases for J; bases not matched to a gene: 14. The CDR3 is made up of 17 amino acids. The germline gives CDR1 SGHKS, CDR2 YYEKEE (reference sequence). The CDR3 here is CASSMYPKGQKNSPLHF. CDR3 in DNA: TGTGCCAGCAGCATGTACCCTAAGGGACAGAAAAATTCACCCCTCCACTTT.

The chain employs TRBV5-5 and TRBJ1-6; D unclear. Looked up from germline, CDR1 is SGHKS and CDR2 is YYEKEE (reference sequence). This CDR3 spans 13 amino acids. V gave up 3 bases and J gave up 11 bases, with 12 bases separating them. CDR3 in amino acids: CASSWETFPPLHF. CDR3 in DNA: TGTGCCAGCAGCTGGGAAACCTTCCCACCCCTCCACTTT. The entire variable domain, with the rest obtained from reference TRBV5-5 and TRBJ1-6, is as follows: DAGVTQSPTHLIKTRGQQVTLRCSPISGHKSVSWYQQVLGQGPQFIFQYYEKEERGRGNFPDRFSARQFPNYSSELNVNALLLGDSALYLCASSWETFPPLHFGNGTRLTVT.

This chain links TRBV6-5 with TRBJ2-7; 9 nucleotides match TRBD1. V dropped 2 bases and J dropped 4; count of bases not matched to a gene: 3. The CDR3 consists of 14 residues. The germline gives CDR1 MNHEY, CDR2 SVGAGI. The CDR3, as DNA: TGTGCCAGCAGTTACAATGGACAGGGGTACGAGCAGTACTTC. It translates to CASSYNGQGYEQYF.

The V call is TRBV6-5, the J call TRBJ1-5, with D possibly being TRBD1 (6 bases). Trimming shortened V by 5 bases and J by 2 bases, and 19 bases separated the two germline ends. Germline-derived CDR1 and CDR2 are MNHEY and SVGAGI. CDR3 length: 17 residues. The CDR3 DNA sequence: TGTGCCAGCAGTCCACACCGACAGGCAGGAGGCAATCAGCCCCAGCATTTT. Protein sequence: CASSPHRQAGGNQPQHF.

DNA of the CDR3: TGTGCCAGCTCACCATCACAGACAAATTCACCCCTCCACTTT. This codes for CASSPSQTNSPLHF. The chain recombines TRBV18 with TRBJ1-6; no definite D call. V lost 2 bases, J lost 7 bases, and 9 bases lay in between. The V gene's germline CDR1 is KGHSH and CDR2 LQKENI. This CDR3 spans 14 amino acids.

The chain is built from TRBV10-3 and TRBJ2-5, with 7 bases that match TRBD1. The V segment lost 6 bases and the J segment 1 base; nucleotides outside the gene matches: 5. In germline, CDR1 is ENHRY, CDR2 SYGVKD. The CDR3 totals 14 residues. The CDR3 reads CAIRDGTAQETQYF. The CDR3 DNA sequence: TGTGCCATCAGGGATGGGACAGCCCAAGAGACCCAGTACTTC.

This clonotype was seen a handful of times. This rearrangement joins TRBV15 to TRBJ1-6, with D unclear. The germline V gene encodes CDR1 LNHNV and CDR2 YYDKDF (reference sequence). Trimming removed 1 base from V and 7 bases from J, with 8 bases in between. CDR3 size: 14 residues. For the CDR3, the DNA is TGTGCCACCAGCAGAGGGATGGGGAATTCACCCCTCCACTTT. Encoded protein: CATSRGMGNSPLHF.

This clonotype was seen more than once but under ten times. This chain uses TRBV5-1 with TRBJ1-1; 9 bases are a match to TRBD1. The CDR3 length is 17 residues. CDR1 is SGHRS and CDR2 is YFSETQ in the germline V gene. V lost 9 bases, J lost 1 base, and 16 bases stayed unmatched. Here the CDR3 DNA reads TGCGCCACCAAGAGGGGACAGGGTTATCAGGCGAACACTGAAGCTTTCTTT. Its translation is CATKRGQGYQANTEAFF.

This chain uses TRBV7-8 with TRBJ2-2, with TRBD1 matching 8 bases. CDR3 length: 13 residues. Germline V gene lookup returns CDR1 SGHVS and CDR2 FQNEAQ. After removal of 6 bases from V and 6 bases from J, the junction contained 3 bases not matched to a gene. The CDR3: CASRGQGSGELFF. The DNA for the CDR3 is TGTGCCAGCAGAGGACAGGGTTCCGGGGAGCTGTTTTTT.

The V and J genes are TRBV15 and TRBJ1-2; 8 nucleotides align to TRBD1. This CDR3 comprises 18 residues. Unmatched junction bases numbered 14, after V lost 0 bases and J lost 5 bases. Germline V gene lookup returns CDR1 LNHNV and CDR2 YYDKDF (reference sequence). The CDR3 coding sequence is TGTGCCACCAGCAGAGAGGCCGACAGGGGAGGGCGGTCTTATGGCTACACCTTC. Translated: CATSREADRGGRSYGYTF.